These T cell receptor beta chains were read from a single sample in a study of control samples from healthy donors and cancer patients. TCRdb's copy holds only in-frame clones and misses some; the assay was immunoSEQ multiplex PCR. The table shows about 80,000 clones, with 80% to 90% occurring only once. Sequencing input: PBMCs. These receptors came from a man between 60 and 75 years old with head and neck cancer. CDR3s include the opening cysteine and the closing phenylalanine or tryptophan. A D gene is named only where the DNA matches it firmly. The size of a clone is reported for some rows only, either as once, few or many, or as a class for expanded clones.

>TRBJ2-7|TRBV3-1/TRBV3-2|.|TRBD2
TGTGCCAGCAGCCAAGACCCGACTAGCGGCTTATCCTACGAGCAGTACTTC
CASSQDPTSGLSYEQYF
>TRBJ2-5|TRBV2|.|TRBD2
TGTGCCAGCACCGCTAGCGGGAGGGCCCTAGGGACCCAGTACTTC
CASTASGRALGTQYF
>TRBJ1-2|TRBV6-6|.|.
TGTGCCAGCCGCGCTGCTACATTGGACTATGGCTACACCTTC
CASRAATLDYGYTF
>TRBJ2-2|TRBV10-3|.|.
TGTGCCATTGCCGGCGTGGGTGGCACCGGGGAGCTGTTTTTT
CAIAGVGGTGELFF
>TRBJ1-3|TRBV5-6|.|.
TGTGCCAGCAGCTTGGGAGGGTGGAGCTCTGGAAACACCATATATTTT
CASSLGGWSSGNTIYF
>TRBJ1-2|TRBV14|.|.
TGTGCCAGCAGCCAAGTGTTGGGCTATGGCTACACCTTC
CASSQVLGYGYTF
>TRBJ2-3|TRBV28|.|TRBD2
TGTGCCAGCAGTTTCAGGCTAGCGGGAAGCGTCGGGGTGGATACGCAGTATTTT
CASSFRLAGSVGVDTQYF
>TRBJ2-3|TRBV7-7|.|.
TGTGCTAGCAGCTTAGGGGGGGCACCTAGCGACACGCAGTATTTT
CASSLGGAPSDTQYF
>TRBJ2-2|TRBV30|.|TRBD2
TGTGCCTGGAGCGTAGCGGGAGTCGGCACCGGGGAGCTGTTTTTT
CAWSVAGVGTGELFF
>TRBJ1-1|TRBV28|.|TRBD1
TGTGCCAGCAGTTTGGTTGGCAGGGGGGGTGGAGCTTTCTTT
CASSLVGRGGGAFF
>TRBJ2-7|TRBV6-5|.|.
TGTGCCAGCAGCGTAGCGGACGAATACGAGCAGTACTTC
CASSVADEYEQYF
>TRBJ1-4|TRBV10-3|.|.
TGTGCCATCAGGGACAGTGCAAATAATGAAAAACTGTTTTTT
CAIRDSANNEKLFF
>TRBJ2-1|TRBV4-1|.|TRBD2
TGCGCCAGCAGCCAAGTCGGGAGGGCCATCTACAATGAGCAGTTCTTC
CASSQVGRAIYNEQFF
>TRBJ1-1|TRBV5-1|.|.
TGCGCCAGCAGCTTGGTAGGCCCCATGACTGAAGCTTTCTTT
CASSLVGPMTEAFF
>TRBJ2-7|TRBV5-1|.|TRBD1
TGCGCCAGCAGCTTGTTCGGGACAGGGAGTTACGAGCAGTACTTC
CASSLFGTGSYEQYF
>TRBJ2-1|TRBV9|.|.
TGTGCCAGCAGCGTAGGAGGGGGGGAGCAGTTCTTC
CASSVGGGEQFF
>TRBJ2-2|TRBV30|few|.
TGTGCCTGGAGTTACACCGGGGAGCTGTTTTTT
CAWSYTGELFF
>TRBJ2-7|TRBV5-8|.|.
TGTGCCAGCAGCTCGGGACCGTACGAGCAGTACTTC
CASSSGPYEQYF
>TRBJ2-7|TRBV28|once|TRBD2
TGTGCCAGCAGGAAGGGGACTAGCGGGGCCCGAAACTACGAGCAGTACTTC
CASRKGTSGARNYEQYF
>TRBJ1-2|TRBV25-1|.|.
TGTGCCAGCAGTACTCTTTATGGCTACACCTTC
CASSTLYGYTF
>TRBJ2-5|TRBV5-4|.|.
TGTGCCAGCAGTATCCCTCGGGCTTCCCAGTACTTC
CASSIPRASQYF
>TRBJ2-7|TRBV3-1/TRBV3-2|.|TRBD2
TGTGCCAGCAGCCCCAGGACTAGCGGCTCCTACGAGCAGTACTTC
CASSPRTSGSYEQYF
>TRBJ2-3|TRBV11-2|once|TRBD1
TGTGCCAGCAGCTTAGGGACAGGGGGCACAGATACGCAGTATTTT
CASSLGTGGTDTQYF
>TRBJ2-3|TRBV28|.|TRBD2
TGTGCCAGCAGCACACCCCCCTTTTTCAAACCGACTAGCGGAGTCAAAGACGCAGATACGCAGTATTTT
CASSTPPFFKPTSGVKDADTQYF
>TRBJ2-3|TRBV29-1|.|.
TGCAGCGTAAGCGATTGGGGGTCGGACCCAGATACGCAGTATTTT
CSVSDWGSDPDTQYF
>TRBJ2-7|TRBV5-1|.|TRBD2
TGCGCCAGCAGCCCTTGGGGGGGACTAGCGGCTTCGGACGAGCAGTACTTC
CASSPWGGLAASDEQYF
>TRBJ1-1|TRBV18|.|TRBD1
TGTGCCAGCTCACCACCCTCACAGGGGGCGGTTGTTGGTTTCTTT
CASSPPSQGAVVGFF
>TRBJ1-1|TRBV7-2|.|TRBD1
TGTGCCAGCAGCCGTCAACAGGGGGTAAGCACTGAAGCTTTCTTT
CASSRQQGVSTEAFF
>TRBJ2-2|TRBV5-1|many|.
TGCGCCAGCAGCTTGCGCGGGGAGCTGTTTTTT
CASSLRGELFF
>TRBJ2-2|TRBV2|.|.
TGTGCCACCAGAAGGACCCTGAAGACCGGGGAGCTGTTTTTT
CATRRTLKTGELFF
>TRBJ2-5|TRBV5-1|.|.
TGCGCCAGCAGCTTGGTACCCCTAATGAACCCGGGAGAGACCCAGTACTTC
CASSLVPLMNPGETQYF
>TRBJ1-2|TRBV12-5|once|.
TGTGCTAGTGGTTTGGGGGACCGTGGGTATGGCTACACCTTC
CASGLGDRGYGYTF
>TRBJ1-5|TRBV23-1|few|TRBD1
TGCGCCAGCAGTCACCCGACAGGGAGTCAGCCCCAGCATTTT
CASSHPTGSQPQHF
>TRBJ2-3|TRBV18|.|.
TGTGCCAGCTCGCTGGCACTTACCGGCACAGATACGCAGTATTTT
CASSLALTGTDTQYF
>TRBJ1-5|TRBV10-3|.|.
TGTGCCATCAGTGCGGACACCTACTATCAGCCCCAGCATTTT
CAISADTYYQPQHF
>TRBJ2-1|TRBV30|.|TRBD2
TGTGCCTGGGAGAGGAAGGGACTAGCGGGAGGGGCGCAGTTCTTC
CAWERKGLAGGAQFF
>TRBJ1-3|TRBV28|few|.
TGTGCCAGCAGCCGGCAGAGCTCCTCTGGAAACACCATATATTTT
CASSRQSSSGNTIYF
>TRBJ1-5|TRBV7-2|once|TRBD1
TGTGCCAGCAGCTTAGTGGGTCAGGGGGCGGGGCAGCCCCAGCATTTT
CASSLVGQGAGQPQHF
>TRBJ2-3|TRBV4-1|.|.
TGCGCCAGCAGCCCGGTCGGCGGTGCTAGCACAGATACGCAGTATTTT
CASSPVGGASTDTQYF
>TRBJ2-3|TRBV3-1/TRBV3-2|.|.
TGTGCCAGCAGCCAAGATACAGGGTCGGGGGATACGCAGTATTTT
CASSQDTGSGDTQYF
>TRBJ2-7|TRBV5-1|few|TRBD1
TGCGCCAGCAGCGGAGGGACAGGGCACTCCTACGAGCAGTACTTC
CASSGGTGHSYEQYF
>TRBJ1-1|TRBV2|.|.
TGTGCCAGCAGCCAACAGGGCAAGAACACTGAAGCTTTCTTT
CASSQQGKNTEAFF
>TRBJ1-1|TRBV5-1|.|.
TGCGCCAGCAGCTTGGTGTCGGAGGGAGAAGCTTTCTTT
CASSLVSEGEAFF
>TRBJ1-6|TRBV11-1|.|.
TGTGCCAGCAGCTTATCACAGGGACGATCACCCCTCCACTTT
CASSLSQGRSPLHF
>TRBJ2-5|TRBV7-9|.|.
TGTGCCAGCAGCTTAGCGGCAGGGGTGGAGACCCAGTACTTC
CASSLAAGVETQYF
>TRBJ2-6|TRBV6-5|once|.
TGTGCCAGCAGTTACCAGGGAGTCTCTGGGGCCAACGTCCTGACTTTC
CASSYQGVSGANVLTF
>TRBJ1-1|TRBV5-1|.|.
TGCGCCAGCAGCTTAAGAGGGTGGGACACTGAAGCTTTCTTT
CASSLRGWDTEAFF
>TRBJ2-2|TRBV6-5|.|TRBD2
TGTGCCAGCAGCGGACTAGCGGGTTGGACCGGGGAGCTGTTTTTT
CASSGLAGWTGELFF
>TRBJ2-3|TRBV20-1|.|TRBD2
TGCAGTGCTAGTGCGGGAGGAGCAGATACGCAGTATTTT
CSASAGGADTQYF
>TRBJ1-5|TRBV3-1/TRBV3-2|.|.
TGTGCCAGCAGCCAAGATACCGGGGCAGGGCTGCAGCCCCAGCATTTT
CASSQDTGAGLQPQHF